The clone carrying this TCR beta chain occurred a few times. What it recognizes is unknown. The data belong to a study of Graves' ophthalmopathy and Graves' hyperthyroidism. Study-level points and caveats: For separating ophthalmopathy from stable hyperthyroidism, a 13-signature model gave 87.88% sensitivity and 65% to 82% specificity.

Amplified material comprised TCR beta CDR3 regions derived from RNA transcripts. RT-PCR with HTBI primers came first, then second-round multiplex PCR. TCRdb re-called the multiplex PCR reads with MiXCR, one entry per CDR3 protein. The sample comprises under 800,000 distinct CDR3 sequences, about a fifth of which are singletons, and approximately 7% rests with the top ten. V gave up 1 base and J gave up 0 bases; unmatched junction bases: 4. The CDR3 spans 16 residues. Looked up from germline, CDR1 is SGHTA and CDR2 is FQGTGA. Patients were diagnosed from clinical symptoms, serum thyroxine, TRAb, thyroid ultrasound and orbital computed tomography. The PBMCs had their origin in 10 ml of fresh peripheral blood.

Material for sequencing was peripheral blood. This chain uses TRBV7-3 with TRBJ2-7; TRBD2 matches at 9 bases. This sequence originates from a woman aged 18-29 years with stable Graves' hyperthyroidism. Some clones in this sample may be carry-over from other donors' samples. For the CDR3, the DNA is TGTGCCAGCAGCTTAAACCCTAGCGGGGACTCCTACGAGCAGTACTTC. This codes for CASSLNPSGDSYEQYF.